The 7 T cell receptor beta chains listed next were all sequenced from one sample in a study of early T cells in non-severe SARS-CoV-2 infection. One entry per CDR3 protein results from TCRdb running MiXCR on the 5' RACE reads. The profile shows some 28,000 distinct CDR3 sequences, over 8.5% of them singletons. The sequenced material came from whole blood. These receptors all stem from an adult who was a healthcare worker with PCR-confirmed SARS-CoV-2 infection or an uninfected control (not recorded which).

This clonotype occurred many times. The V call is TRBV7-2, the J call TRBJ2-7; D possibly corresponds to TRBD1 (6 bases). V lost 4 bases and J lost 3, with 13 bases in between. The germline V gene has CDR1 SGHTA and CDR2 FQGNSA. This CDR3 region has 14 residues. This CDR3 is CASSSQAQGYEQYF. CDR3 nucleotides: TGTGCCAGCAGCTCACAAGCACAGGGCTACGAGCAGTACTTC.

The chain uses TRBV20-1 and TRBJ1-2; TRBD1 matches 8 bases. Germline-derived CDR1 and CDR2 are DFQATT and SNEGSKA (reference sequence). J lost 3 bases, V lost 6 bases, and 6 bases had no gene match. CDR3 length: 13 amino acids. CDR3 DNA sequence: TGCAGTGCAGACAACAGGGGGGACTATGGCTACACCTTC. Protein: CSADNRGDYGYTF.

The chain links TRBV10-3 to TRBJ2-4; 10 bases line up with TRBD1. The CDR3 has 14 residues. The trim removed 2 bases at V and 5 bases at J, leaving 0 bases unmatched. CDR1 and CDR2 from the germline V gene are ENHRY and SYGVKD. The CDR3, as DNA: TGTGCCATCAGTGAGGGACAGGGGGAAAACATTCAGTACTTC. Amino acids: CAISEGQGENIQYF.

In this sample, this clonotype turned up many times. The chain recombines TRBV15 with TRBJ2-4; 10 nucleotides match TRBD1. The CDR3 consists of 18 residues. V lost 2 bases, J lost 3 bases, and 10 bases stayed unmatched. Germline V gives CDR1 LNHNV, CDR2 YYDKDF (reference sequence). The CDR3 sequence: CATSRIPGTGDVKNIQYF. The CDR3 DNA sequence: TGTGCCACCAGCAGAATTCCCGGGACAGGGGATGTCAAAAACATTCAGTACTTC.

This clonotype was seen a handful of times. This chain uses TRBV9 with TRBJ1-4; D might be TRBD1 (5 bases). CDR1 SGDLS and CDR2 YYNGEE come from the germline V gene. V was trimmed by 2 bases and J by 0 bases, leaving 11 bases between them. The CDR3 is made up of 16 amino acids. Written as DNA, the CDR3 is TGTGCCAGCAGCGTCGGACCACAGGCAACTAATGAAAAACTGTTTTTT. Translation: CASSVGPQATNEKLFF.

A note on this clonotype: This could be a read error, since a much larger clone is one nucleotide away. The chain employs TRBV6-5 and TRBJ1-2, with TRBD1 as a possible D gene (6 bases). The CDR3 loop spans 14 amino acids. The germline V gene has CDR1 MNHEY and CDR2 SVGAGI. CDR3 DNA sequence: TGTGTCAGCACCCGTCCAGGGGTTAACTATGGCTACACCTTC. It is translated as CVSTRPGVNYGYTF.

Note on this clonotype: Just one base apart from a much larger clone, this may be a read error. The chain is built from TRBV7-3 and TRBJ2-7; 8 bases fit TRBD1. Germline values: CDR1 SGHTA, CDR2 FQGTGA. This CDR3 contains 13 residues. V lost 3 bases to trimming and J lost 4 bases; unmatched junction nucleotides: 2. CDR3 in amino acids: CASSLRQGYEQYF. The CDR3 DNA reads as TGTGCCAGCAGCTTGAGACAGGGGTACGAGCAGTACTTC.